The 17 T cell receptor beta chains below all came from one sample that was sequenced in a study of blood T cell repertoires in COVID-19. The assay was immunoSEQ multiplex PCR, and TCRdb's table has in-frame clones only and misses some. Of around 100,000 clones listed, around 91% were seen once; the top ten hold 6.5% to 8.5%. Sequencing was carried out using peripheral blood. These receptor sequences come from a man aged 18 to 30 with COVID-19, enrolled during active disease.

The chain employs TRBV13 and TRBJ2-3; 8 nucleotides align to TRBD2. After removal of 5 bases from V and 3 bases from J, the junction contained 10 bases not matched to a gene. Germline V gene sequence: CDR1 PRHDT, CDR2 FYEKMQ (reference sequence). CDR3 length: 16 residues. Written as DNA, the CDR3 is TGTGCCAGCAGCCCGCAACTAGCGGACTCGACAGATACGCAGTATTTT. This encodes CASSPQLADSTDTQYF.

The chain couples TRBV7-9 to TRBJ1-2; TRBD1 is a possible D gene (5 bases). The CDR3 consists of 17 residues. Germline-derived CDR1 and CDR2 are SEHNR and FQNEAQ (reference sequence). V dropped 1 base and J dropped 8 bases, with 23 bases sitting between them. CDR3 sequence: CASSLDGFGGQGGGYTF. CDR3 DNA: TGTGCCAGCAGCTTAGATGGATTCGGGGGTCAGGGTGGCGGCTACACCTTC.

This chain connects TRBV3-1 (or the pseudogene TRBV3-2) to TRBJ1-2; possible D gene TRBD1, 5 bases. Germline CDR1 reads LGHDT; CDR2 reads YNNKEL (reference sequence). This CDR3 comprises 15 residues. Trimming shortened V by 1 base and J by 2 bases, and 11 bases separated the two germline ends. This CDR3 is CASSQAVQGNYGYTF. DNA for the CDR3: TGTGCCAGCAGCCAAGCCGTCCAGGGAAACTATGGCTACACCTTC.

The chain combines TRBV9 with TRBJ2-5; D possibly corresponds to TRBD1 (5 bases). CDR3 length equals 15 residues. V was cut by 0 bases and J by 5 bases, with 14 bases left in between. Looked up from germline, CDR1 is SGDLS and CDR2 is YYNGEE. CDR3 residues: CASSVEAGPMETQYF. CDR3 DNA: TGTGCCAGCAGCGTAGAGGCAGGGCCCATGGAGACCCAGTACTTC.

The CDR3 sequence: CASSQDFRVDSRSNEQFF. CDR3 DNA: TGCGCCAGCAGCCAAGATTTCCGGGTCGACTCCCGGTCCAATGAGCAGTTCTTC. V gene TRBV4-3 combines with J gene TRBJ2-1; D not certain. The germline V gene has CDR1 LGHNA and CDR2 YSLEER. V lost 0 bases, J lost 6 bases, and 21 bases lay in between. This CDR3 has 18 amino acids.

This chain links TRBV5-4 with TRBJ2-2; weak D call: TRBD2 (7 bases). Germline CDR1 is SGHNT and CDR2 is YYREEE (reference sequence). The CDR3 contains 15 residues. Trimming removed 0 bases from V and 6 bases from J, with 12 bases in between. The CDR3 sequence: CASSLALGGPGELFF. CDR3 DNA: TGTGCCAGCAGCTTGGCCTTGGGGGGGCCCGGGGAGCTGTTTTTT.

This rearrangement joins TRBV28 to TRBJ1-5; 7 bases align to TRBD1. Germline CDR1 is MDHEN and CDR2 is SYDVKM. V shed 4 bases and J 0 bases; nucleotides not matched to a gene: 12. The CDR3 sequence is 18 residues long. CDR3 sequence (DNA): TGTGCCAGCAGTTCCCTTGGACAGGTCCCCTTTAGCAATCAGCCCCAGCATTTT. Translation gives CASSSLGQVPFSNQPQHF.

V gene TRBV15 combines with J gene TRBJ2-3; D unclear. V was trimmed by 0 bases and J by 5 bases, leaving 18 bases between them. The CDR3 loop spans 17 amino acids. Germline V lookup: CDR1 LNHNV, CDR2 YYDKDF (reference sequence). For the CDR3, the DNA is TGTGCCACCAGCAGAGATTTTGATAGCTTTTCCGGAGATACGCAGTATTTT. Translated: CATSRDFDSFSGDTQYF.

This chain uses TRBV4-3 with TRBJ2-3; D is unclear. The CDR3 is 17 residues long. Germline-derived CDR1 and CDR2 are LGHNA and YSLEER. V lost 3 bases and J 0 bases, leaving 16 bases between the germline ends. CDR3 DNA sequence: TGCGCCAGCAGCCACACTCAGGCACCCTCTAGCACAGATACGCAGTATTTT. Its translation is CASSHTQAPSSTDTQYF.

This clone was seen a single time. The CDR3 reads CATSETGTLETQYF. The CDR3 DNA sequence: TGTGCCACCAGTGAGACCGGGACTTTGGAGACCCAGTACTTC. This sequence joins TRBV24-1 and TRBJ2-5; TRBD2 might be the D (6 bases). Between the trimmed V and J ends, which lost 4 bases and 5 bases, there was a span of 13 bases. Germline lookup yields CDR1 KGHDR and CDR2 SFDVKD. The CDR3 is 14 amino acids.

The table lists this clone with a count of one. The chain combines TRBV15 with TRBJ1-5; weak D call: TRBD1 (5 bases). The CDR3 is 15 residues long. The V gene's germline CDR1 is LNHNV and CDR2 YYDKDF (reference sequence). The germline V and J ends were trimmed by 7 bases and 0 bases, with 13 bases remaining between them. The CDR3 loop reads CATNRGEYSNQPQHF. The DNA of the CDR3 is TGTGCCACCAACCGGGGGGAATATAGCAATCAGCCCCAGCATTTT.

This chain links TRBV23-1 with TRBJ1-3; D ambiguous. TRBV23-1 is classed as an ORF, of uncertain function. Trimming left V 5 bases short and J 0 bases short, with 8 bases between. The CDR3 totals 14 residues. CDR3 nucleotide sequence: TGCGCCAGCAGTGTGCCCAGCTCTGGAAACACCATATATTTT. It translates to CASSVPSSGNTIYF.

V and J are TRBV6-1 and TRBJ2-1, with TRBD2 matching over 10 bases. With V trimmed by 4 bases and J by 10 bases, 13 bases remained unmatched. The CDR3 totals 16 residues. Germline V gives CDR1 MNHNS, CDR2 SASEGT. DNA for the CDR3: TGTGCCAGCAGTGGCGTGGCGGGACTAGCGCCCTGGGAGCAGTTCTTC. Translated, it gives CASSGVAGLAPWEQFF.

The chain recombines TRBV5-1 with TRBJ2-1, with D hard to call. V lost 4 bases and J 7 bases, leaving 6 bases between the germline ends. Germline V gene lookup returns CDR1 SGHRS and CDR2 YFSETQ. The CDR3 is made up of 11 amino acids. The CDR3 DNA reads TGCGCCAGCAGCCCAAATAATGAGCAGTTCTTC. Its protein product is CASSPNNEQFF.

The CDR3: CASSPRLGGGITEAFF. CDR3 nucleotides: TGTGCCAGCAGCCCCCGTCTCGGGGGAGGTATCACTGAAGCTTTCTTT. The J gene is TRBJ1-1, the V gene TRBV7-6, with a possible D match to TRBD1 (5 bases). V lost 5 bases to trimming and J lost 4 bases, with 20 bases between them. The CDR3 is 16 amino acids. Germline V CDR1 and CDR2: SGHVS, FNYEAQ.

The sample holds one count of this clone. V gene TRBV6-5 combines with J gene TRBJ1-2; 9 bases map to TRBD1. Trimming cost V 2 bases and J 5 bases; bases outside gene matches: 3. In germline, CDR1 is MNHEY, CDR2 SVGAGI. The CDR3 is made up of 14 amino acids. CDR3 sequence reads: CASSYLDRGYGYTF. The CDR3 nucleotides read TGTGCCAGCAGTTACCTTGACAGGGGGTATGGCTACACCTTC.

The chain links TRBV6-2 or TRBV6-3 to TRBJ1-6; no definite D call. Per germline, CDR1 MNHEY and CDR2 SVGEGT. The CDR3 spans 15 residues. V was clipped by 6 bases and J by 5 bases, with 14 bases between them. For the CDR3, the DNA is TGTGCCAGCAGCCCCGCGGCAGCAGATAATTCACCCCTCCACTTT. Protein: CASSPAAADNSPLHF.